The present T cell receptor (beta chain) was sequenced within a study of response to subunit inactivated influenza vaccine. The junction had 5 bases not matched to a gene; V was cut back by 6 bases and J by 3 bases. Germline CDR1 reads SGHRS; CDR2 reads YFSETQ. The length of the CDR3 is 13 residues. One entry per CDR3 protein results from TCRdb running MiXCR on the RT-PCR reads. This repertoire shows around 200,000 distinct CDR3 sequences, around 9% found once; its top ten account for 11%. A word on this clonotype: No antigen is known for it.

Study findings and constraints: Only a handful of new T cells, the authors suggested, are recruited with each seasonal influenza vaccination.

This receptor was identified in a man in his forties or fifties who received an inactivated influenza vaccine. The sample in question was non-naive T cells sorted from PBMCs, obtained on the day of vaccination. The gene calls are TRBV5-1 and TRBJ1-1; the match to TRBD1 covers 7 bases. As DNA, the CDR3 is TGCGCCAGCATGACAGGGAGTTACACTGAAGCTTTCTTT. Residues: CASMTGSYTEAFF.